One and the same sample provided the 27 T cell receptor beta chains below, sequenced in a study of shared clonotypes between healthy human individuals. Produced via immunoSEQ multiplex PCR; TCRdb's table is partial and in-frame only. Of 2 million to 2.5 million clones in the sample, more than 80% were seen once. The sample comprised naive CD4+ T cells from PBMCs. Subset meaning: CD45RA+ positively selected. Every receptor here comes from a man aged 18 to 30 in good health. Some clones in this sample may be carry-over from other donors' samples.

This rearrangement joins TRBV7-9 to TRBJ1-3; D is undetermined. Trimming took off 0 bases at V and 2 bases at J, with 8 bases between the two ends. The CDR3 has 15 residues. CDR1 and CDR2 from the germline V gene are SEHNR and FQNEAQ (reference sequence). Written as DNA, the CDR3 is TGTGCCAGCAGCTTAGCCCGGGTTCCTGGAAACACCATATATTTT. Protein product: CASSLARVPGNTIYF.

This chain connects TRBV5-1 to TRBJ1-2; 8 bases are shared with TRBD1. The CDR3 has 16 amino acids. Per the germline V gene, CDR1 is SGHRS and CDR2 is YFSETQ. V lost 1 base to trimming and J lost 4 bases; unmatched junction nucleotides: 9. The DNA of the CDR3 is TGCGCCAGCAGCTTGACAACTCGGACAGGGCCCTATGGCTACACCTTC. Its translation is CASSLTTRTGPYGYTF.

The chain carries TRBV28 and TRBJ2-2; 8 bases map to TRBD1. This CDR3 is built from 13 residues. Germline CDR1 and CDR2: MDHEN and SYDVKM. Trimming cost V 6 bases and J 15 bases; bases outside gene matches: 12. CDR3 loop: CASRPGTGLVMFF. The CDR3, as DNA: TGTGCCAGCAGACCCGGGACAGGACTCGTGATGTTTTTT.

The chain couples TRBV18 to TRBJ2-5, with 10 bases identical to TRBD2. V shed 3 bases, J shed 5 bases, and the junction held 6 bases outside the gene matches. The CDR3 sequence is 15 residues long. Germline V lookup: CDR1 KGHSH, CDR2 LQKENI. The CDR3 DNA sequence: TGTGCCAGCTCACCCCTAGCGGGAGTCGGGGAGACCCAGTACTTC. Residues: CASSPLAGVGETQYF.

The V gene is TRBV4-2, the J gene TRBJ1-5; TRBD1 aligns across 7 bases. The CDR3 loop spans 16 amino acids. Unmatched junction bases numbered 8, after V lost 2 bases and J lost 4 bases. Germline values: CDR1 LGHNA, CDR2 YNFKEQ. CDR3 sequence (DNA): TGTGCCAGCAGCCAATTTCAGGGGGGCGGGAATCAGCCCCAGCATTTT. Amino acids: CASSQFQGGGNQPQHF.

This chain joins TRBV11-2 and TRBJ2-2, with D possibly being TRBD1 (5 bases). The V end lost 5 bases, the J end lost 2 bases, and 12 bases lay between the germline ends. CDR3 length equals 15 residues. Germline assignment: CDR1 SGHAT and CDR2 FQNNGV. The CDR3 DNA follows: TGTGCCAGCAGCCTTGACAGCGTTAACACCGGGGAGCTGTTTTTT. Protein: CASSLDSVNTGELFF.

Only one count was recorded for this clone. The chain carries TRBV28 and TRBJ1-1; D possibly corresponds to TRBD1 (6 bases). In germline, CDR1 is MDHEN, CDR2 SYDVKM. V was clipped by 2 bases and J by 3 bases, with 16 bases between them. This CDR3 region has 16 residues. DNA for the CDR3: TGTGCCAGCAGTTTAAGGACAGCGAGGTGGTACACTGAAGCTTTCTTT. Encoded protein: CASSLRTARWYTEAFF.

The CDR3 here is CASSLLGTRELFF. The CDR3, as DNA: TGTGCCAGCAGCTTATTAGGGACCCGGGAGCTGTTTTTT. The genes are TRBV7-3 and TRBJ2-2; TRBD1 or TRBD2 may be the D gene (5 bases each). Per germline, CDR1 SGHTA and CDR2 FQGTGA. CDR3 length equals 13 residues. Trimming removed 2 bases at V and 9 bases at J, with 10 bases between.

The CDR3 nucleotides read TGTGCCAGCAGTTTAATTGACGGGTTCTATGGCTACACCTTC. It encodes CASSLIDGFYGYTF. The rearrangement uses TRBV28 and TRBJ1-2; D ambiguous. Trimming took off 2 bases at V and 4 bases at J, with 11 bases between the two ends. Germline V gives CDR1 MDHEN, CDR2 SYDVKM. There are 14 residues in the CDR3.

Worth noting for this clone: Within the sample, other DNA sequences also encode this same CDR3. V usage is TRBV28 and J usage is TRBJ1-4; 7 bases line up with TRBD1. The V segment lost 3 bases and the J segment 4 bases; nucleotides outside the gene matches: 2. The CDR3 runs 14 residues. Germline V gives CDR1 MDHEN, CDR2 SYDVKM. This CDR3 is CASSLGQLNEKLFF. The CDR3 nucleotides are TGTGCCAGCAGTTTGGGACAGCTTAATGAAAAACTGTTTTTT.

The chain is built from TRBV6-5 and TRBJ2-7; TRBD1 agrees at 8 bases. The germline CDR1 and CDR2 sequences are MNHEY and SVGAGI. V trimming: 2 bases; J trimming: 2 bases; junction bases outside the gene matches: 8. The CDR3 is made up of 16 amino acids. The CDR3 nucleotides read TGTGCCAGCAGTTACGGAAGGACAGGGCAAACCTACGAGCAGTACTTC. Its protein is CASSYGRTGQTYEQYF.

This chain uses TRBV19 with TRBJ2-5; tentatively, D is TRBD1 or TRBD2 (5 bases each). The end of the DNA is better explained by TRBJ2-7, so the J call may be wrong. Germline CDR1 LNHDA, CDR2 SQIVND (reference sequence). CDR3 length equals 14 residues. CDR3 sequence reads: CASSQGTGRYEQYF. In nucleotides, the CDR3 is TGTGCCAGTAGTCAGGGAACGGGGCGGTACGAGCAGTACTTC.

The V gene is TRBV25-1, the J gene TRBJ2-7; 8 bases map to TRBD2. CDR3 length equals 15 residues. V shed 4 bases and J 1 base; nucleotides not matched to a gene: 6. Germline V gene data show CDR1 as MGHDK and CDR2 as SYGVNS. The CDR3 loop reads CASSARLARSYEQYF. DNA for the CDR3: TGTGCCAGCAGTGCCCGACTAGCGCGTTCCTACGAGCAGTACTTC.

The chain is built from TRBV15 and TRBJ2-7; weak D call: TRBD1 (6 bases). Germline CDR1 LNHNV, CDR2 YYDKDF (reference sequence). V lost 1 base to trimming and J lost 2 bases, with 12 bases between them. The CDR3 runs 15 residues. CDR3 DNA: TGTGCCACCAGCAGAGCAAGAGGGGGAACCTACGAGCAGTACTTC. Encoded protein: CATSRARGGTYEQYF. Combining the CDR3 with reference TRBV15 and TRBJ2-7 gives the whole variable domain DAMVIQNPRYQVTQFGKPVTLSCSQTLNHNVMYWYQQKSSQAPKLLFHYYDKDFNNEADTPDNFQSRRPNTSFCFLDIRSPGLGDTAMYLCATSRARGGTYEQYFGPGTRLTVT.

The V and J genes are TRBV9 and TRBJ2-1; 15 bases fit TRBD2. The length of the CDR3 is 17 residues. Germline V lookup: CDR1 SGDLS, CDR2 YYNGEE. V was pared by 4 bases and J by 7 bases, with 9 bases of the junction left unmatched. CDR3 amino acids: CASSPRTSGRARNEQFF. In nucleotides, the CDR3 is TGTGCCAGCAGCCCCCGGACTAGCGGGAGGGCAAGAAATGAGCAGTTCTTC.

V usage is TRBV28 and J usage is TRBJ1-2; 8 nucleotides line up with TRBD1. Losses at the gene ends were 7 bases for V and 4 bases for J; bases not matched to a gene: 11. Germline V gene data show CDR1 as MDHEN and CDR2 as SYDVKM. The CDR3 runs 15 residues. CDR3 coding DNA: TGTGCCAGCAAGTTAGGAGGACAGGGATTCTATGGCTACACCTTC. Its translation is CASKLGGQGFYGYTF.

The J gene is TRBJ2-3, the V gene TRBV28; TRBD2 is a possible D gene (6 bases). The CDR3 extends over 17 amino acids. Germline loops: CDR1 MDHEN, CDR2 SYDVKM. The V end was cut by 7 bases, the J end by 1 base, with 21 bases between. The CDR3: CASTPRGGSGGTDTQYF. DNA for the CDR3: TGTGCCAGCACCCCCCGGGGTGGTAGCGGAGGCACAGATACGCAGTATTTT.

This chain uses TRBV29-1 with TRBJ2-3; a weak D match, TRBD1 (6 bases). The CDR3 covers 13 residues. Germline lookup yields CDR1 SQVTM and CDR2 ANQGSEA. Between the trimmed V and J ends, which lost 6 bases and 2 bases, there was a span of 12 bases. The CDR3 loop is CSVGGQFTDTQYF. The CDR3 nucleotides are TGCAGCGTGGGTGGACAGTTCACAGATACGCAGTATTTT.

V usage is TRBV29-1 and J usage is TRBJ2-7, with TRBD1 matching 8 bases. The J segment lost 3 bases and the V segment lost 6 bases, leaving 10 bases of the junction unmatched. This CDR3 is built from 14 residues. From germline, CDR1 is SQVTM and CDR2 ANQGSEA. As DNA, the CDR3 is TGCAGCGTCGGGGACAGGCCGATGGTCTACGAGCAGTACTTC. Translating it yields CSVGDRPMVYEQYF.

The chain joins TRBV29-1 to TRBJ2-2; D ambiguous. Germline CDR1 SQVTM, CDR2 ANQGSEA. CDR3 length equals 14 residues. Trimming stripped 4 bases from V and 1 base from J, with 10 bases between. This chain's CDR3 is CSVAHDLNTGELFF. CDR3 DNA: TGCAGCGTTGCCCACGACTTGAACACCGGGGAGCTGTTTTTT.

The gene calls are TRBV4-1 and TRBJ2-3; TRBD1 is a possible D gene (5 bases). Per the germline V gene, CDR1 is MGHRA and CDR2 is YSYEKL. V lost 0 bases, J lost 2 bases, and 9 bases lay in between. CDR3 length: 15 amino acids. Written as DNA, the CDR3 is TGCGCCAGCAGCCAAGAGTGGACAAACACAGATACGCAGTATTTT. Translation gives CASSQEWTNTDTQYF.

This clone was found a few times. This chain joins TRBV28 and TRBJ1-3, with D hard to call. The CDR3 is 11 residues long. The germline V and J ends were trimmed by 3 bases and 8 bases, with 5 bases remaining between them. Per germline, CDR1 MDHEN and CDR2 SYDVKM. CDR3 sequence reads: CASSFQDTIYF. The CDR3 nucleotides are TGTGCCAGCAGTTTCCAAGACACCATATATTTT.

This clone has just one count. Additional DNA sequences in this sample encode the identical CDR3. This chain links TRBV5-4 with TRBJ1-2, with 9 bases that match TRBD1. The CDR3 length is 15 residues. Germline V gene lookup returns CDR1 SGHNT and CDR2 YYREEE (reference sequence). Unmatched junction bases numbered 4, after V lost 4 bases and J lost 0 bases. CDR3: CASSLRTGANYGYTF. Written as DNA, the CDR3 is TGTGCCAGCAGCCTGAGGACAGGGGCTAACTATGGCTACACCTTC.

This clone was recorded only once. V is TRBV5-1 and J is TRBJ2-5, with 11 positions matching TRBD2. J was trimmed by 2 bases and V by 3 bases; bases with no gene match: 3. The germline V gene has CDR1 SGHRS and CDR2 YFSETQ. CDR3 size: 15 residues. CDR3 amino acids: CASSSTSGAQETQYF. The CDR3 DNA follows: TGCGCCAGCAGCTCGACTAGCGGGGCACAAGAGACCCAGTACTTC.

The chain links TRBV19 to TRBJ2-7; D perhaps matches TRBD2 (7 bases). From germline, CDR1 is LNHDA and CDR2 SQIVND (reference sequence). V lost 6 bases and J 2 bases, leaving 17 bases between the germline ends. This CDR3 has 15 amino acids. The CDR3 nucleotides read TGTGCCAGTAGCAGAGGGGGGGCGGCCACCTACGAGCAGTACTTC. It is translated as CASSRGGAATYEQYF.

The genes are TRBV27 and TRBJ1-3; D is uncertain. V was trimmed by 7 bases and J by 0 bases, leaving 7 bases between them. CDR3 length: 13 residues. Germline-derived CDR1 and CDR2 are MNHEY and SMNVEV (reference sequence). CDR3 in DNA: TGTGCCAGCATCGGTCTCTCTGGAAACACCATATATTTT. This translates into CASIGLSGNTIYF.

The J gene is TRBJ1-1, the V gene TRBV30; D ambiguous. The V gene's germline CDR1 is GTSNPN and CDR2 SVGIG (reference sequence). Trimming removed 2 bases at V and 5 bases at J, with 9 bases between. There are 12 residues in the CDR3. The CDR3 DNA is TGTGCCTGGAGTCCCACCTGGACTGAAGCTTTCTTT. This codes for CAWSPTWTEAFF.